Described below is a single T cell receptor (beta chain) sequence and its context. The data belong to a study of OX40 agonist ivuxolimab in advanced cancers. The germline gives CDR1 GTSNPN, CDR2 SVGIG (reference sequence). V was clipped by 2 bases and J by 6 bases; unmatched bases: 9. The CDR3 loop spans 17 amino acids. Using immunoSEQ multiplex PCR, the repertoire was profiled, and TCRdb retains in-frame clones only, with some absent. Altogether approximately 52,000 clones are present, approximately 84% being singletons, with the ten largest covering about 9.8%. This clonotype originated in an adult with an advanced solid tumor such as melanoma, head and neck, liver or kidney cancer. This chain joins TRBV30 and TRBJ2-4, with TRBD2 matching 14 bases. Sequences were derived from CD4+ or CD8+ T cells sorted from blood, sampled in a trial of the OX40 agonist ivuxolimab. The CDR3 reads CAWSTPGLAGDVNIQYF. The CDR3 DNA sequence: TGTGCCTGGAGTACACCGGGACTAGCGGGAGATGTAAACATTCAGTACTTC.